One sample yielded the 15 T cell receptor beta chains listed below, sequenced in a study of Graves' ophthalmopathy and Graves' hyperthyroidism listed by TCRdb under 2018. Sequencing was performed on an Illumina HiSeq 2000. TCR beta CDR3 regions were amplified from RNA transcripts for repertoire sequencing. The first round of RT-PCR was done with HTBI primers and the Qiagen OneStep RT-PCR kit, and was followed by a second round of multiplex PCR, then size selection and purification. Through fastp at Q25 and MiXCR, TCRdb rebuilt clones from the public reads, retaining in-frame beta chains. Records with the same CDR3 protein are collapsed into one entry carrying the most frequent genes and DNA. The sample table holds under 250,000 distinct CDR3 sequences, of which 20% to 25% were seen once. Around 45% of the sample belongs to the ten largest clones. The sequencing input was peripheral blood. These receptors all come from a woman aged 45-60 years with Graves' ophthalmopathy. Donor details come from another sample of the same person, matched by shared clones.

This clonotype was seen many times. The V call is TRBV5-1, the J call TRBJ2-7; either TRBD1 or TRBD2 may fit D (5 bases each). Germline V gene lookup returns CDR1 SGHRS and CDR2 YFSETQ. This CDR3 spans 13 amino acids. Trimming took off 0 bases at V and 6 bases at J, with 10 bases between the two ends. The CDR3 spells CASSLEGTSEQYF. DNA of the CDR3: TGCGCCAGCAGCTTGGAGGGGACCTCCGAGCAGTACTTC.

This clonotype was observed at least ten times. The chain has TRBV20-1 and TRBJ2-4; a possible D gene is TRBD2 (6 bases). Trimming cost V 6 bases and J 2 bases, with 17 bases left between them. This CDR3 has 15 amino acids. The V gene's germline CDR1 is DFQATT and CDR2 SNEGSKA (reference sequence). CDR3 region: CSAGRGMGPKNIQYF. DNA of the CDR3: TGCAGTGCGGGTCGCGGGATGGGGCCCAAAAACATTCAGTACTTC.

This clonotype occurred many times. V and J are TRBV11-2 and TRBJ2-2; the D gene is possibly TRBD2 (6 bases). Between the trimmed V and J ends, which lost 4 bases and 1 base, there was a span of 13 bases. Germline-derived CDR1 and CDR2 are SGHAT and FQNNGV. CDR3 size: 16 residues. The CDR3 loop reads CASSSRLEMNTGELFF. As DNA, the CDR3 is TGTGCCAGCAGCTCAAGACTAGAGATGAACACCGGGGAGCTGTTTTTT.

The chain combines TRBV11-1 with TRBJ1-5; 7 nucleotides line up with TRBD1. CDR3 length: 16 residues. V lost 4 bases to trimming and J lost 3 bases; unmatched junction nucleotides: 9. Germline assignment: CDR1 SGHAT and CDR2 FQDESV (reference sequence). CDR3 DNA sequence: TGTGCCAGCAGCTCTGGACAGGCGGCCTTCAATCAGCCCCAGCATTTT. It translates to CASSSGQAAFNQPQHF.

This clonotype was found a few times. A read error may explain this, as a much larger clone is one base away. Written as DNA, the CDR3 is TGTGCCAGCAGTGACCAGGGACAGGGGTCTGGGCAGTACTTC. Encoded protein: CASSDQGQGSGQYF. The chain is built from TRBV6-1 and TRBJ2-7; 10 positions match TRBD1. Germline CDR1 and CDR2: MNHNS and SASEGT. There are 14 residues in the CDR3. V shed 3 bases and J 9 bases; nucleotides not matched to a gene: 8.

This clonotype was seen only once. The gene calls are TRBV12-3 or TRBV12-4 and TRBJ2-5; a weak D match, TRBD1 (6 bases). CDR3 size: 17 residues. Deletions cut 0 bases from V and 5 bases from J, with 19 bases between. CDR3 protein: CASSLATPQGYLETQYF. CDR3 nucleotides: TGTGCCAGCAGTTTAGCCACACCACAGGGATATCTTGAGACCCAGTACTTC.

This clonotype has at least ten counts. The chain couples TRBV19 to TRBJ1-1; D is possibly TRBD1 (5 bases). Per germline, CDR1 LNHDA and CDR2 SQIVND (reference sequence). This CDR3 contains 15 residues. The ends were cut back, 7 bases at V and 4 bases at J, with 19 bases in the middle. CDR3 DNA sequence: TGTGCCAGTATTACAACGGGGGGGGGAACCACTGAAGCTTTCTTT. Encoded protein: CASITTGGGTTEAFF.

This clonotype was counted only a few times. The CDR3 DNA reads TGTGCCAGCAGTTCCCGATGGGTTGGTATCACAGATACGCAGTATTTT. Protein sequence: CASSSRWVGITDTQYF. The genes are TRBV6-5 and TRBJ2-3; no reliable D call. V was shortened by 4 bases and J by 2 bases, with 16 bases between the two germline ends. Looked up from germline, CDR1 is MNHEY and CDR2 is SVGAGI. The length of the CDR3 is 16 residues.

Ten or more counts support this clonotype. V usage is TRBV24-1 and J usage is TRBJ1-2; maybe TRBD1 (5 bases). The CDR3 is 13 residues long. Germline CDR1 KGHDR, CDR2 SFDVKD. V lost 4 bases and J lost 2, with 7 bases in between. In nucleotides, the CDR3 is TGTGCCACCAGTGACGGGGGGAACTATGGCTACACCTTC. It is translated as CATSDGGNYGYTF.

This clonotype was detected ten times or more. The CDR3 spells CAWSRDNQPQHF. The DNA for the CDR3 is TGTGCCTGGAGCAGGGACAATCAGCCCCAGCATTTT. The chain links TRBV30 to TRBJ1-5; TRBD1 is a possible D gene (5 bases). Germline CDR1 is GTSNPN and CDR2 is SVGIG (reference sequence). This CDR3 has 12 amino acids. The ends were cut back, 3 bases at V and 3 bases at J, with 6 bases in the middle. Combining the CDR3 with reference TRBV30 and TRBJ1-5 gives the whole variable domain SQTIHQWPATLVQPVGSPLSLECTVEGTSNPNLYWYRQAAGRGLQLLFYSVGIGQISSEVPQNLSASRPQDRQFILSSKKLLLSDSGFYLCAWSRDNQPQHFGDGTRLSIL.

This clonotype was counted at least ten times. V gene TRBV6-1 combines with J gene TRBJ1-2; perhaps TRBD1 as D (5 bases). Germline V lookup: CDR1 MNHNS, CDR2 SASEGT. V shed 5 bases and J shed 1 base, with 17 bases lying between them. This CDR3 is built from 16 residues. The CDR3 is CASSPGPTVYNYGYTF. The CDR3 nucleotides read TGTGCCAGCAGTCCCGGCCCGACAGTTTATAACTATGGCTACACCTTC.

CDR3 bases: TGTGCCAGTAGTATCCTCGGACAGGGGATTTCCGGGGAGCTGTTTTTT. As protein: CASSILGQGISGELFF. The chain uses TRBV19 and TRBJ2-2, with 9 bases aligning to TRBD1. Germline CDR1 reads LNHDA; CDR2 reads SQIVND (reference sequence). CDR3 length: 16 residues. Germline trimming cut 3 bases from V and 6 bases from J; bases unmatched to any gene: 8. Supplemented by reference TRBV19 and TRBJ2-2, the full variable domain reads DGGITQSPKYLFRKEGQNVTLSCEQNLNHDAMYWYRQDPGQGLRLIYYSQIVNDFQKGDIAEGYSVSREKKESFPLTVTSAQKNPTAFYLCASSILGQGISGELFFGEGSRLTVL.

In this sample, this clonotype turned up many times. The V gene is TRBV28, the J gene TRBJ1-1; no clear D. The CDR3 spans 15 residues. Germline V lookup: CDR1 MDHEN, CDR2 SYDVKM. Trimming removed 5 bases from V and 0 bases from J, with 13 bases in between. The DNA of the CDR3 is TGTGCCAGCAGTCCCGCAGAGGGCTTGAACACTGAAGCTTTCTTT. It codes for CASSPAEGLNTEAFF.

This clonotype showed up many times. The chain carries TRBV4-1 and TRBJ2-7; 7 nucleotides agree with TRBD2. This CDR3 has 15 amino acids. V shed 1 base, J shed 1 base, and the junction held 4 bases outside the gene matches. CDR1 MGHRA and CDR2 YSYEKL come from the germline V gene. In nucleotides, the CDR3 is TGCGCCAGCAGCCAAGTGGGAGGGAAATCCTACGAGCAGTACTTC. It is translated as CASSQVGGKSYEQYF.

This clonotype has a count of ten or more. This rearrangement joins TRBV4-1 to TRBJ2-5; D gene unclear. V was trimmed by 4 bases and J by 2 bases, leaving 14 bases between them. This CDR3 comprises 15 residues. Germline-derived CDR1 and CDR2 are MGHRA and YSYEKL. CDR3 region: CASSLQATPQETQYF. CDR3 nucleotide sequence: TGCGCCAGCAGCCTCCAAGCTACCCCTCAAGAGACCCAGTACTTC.